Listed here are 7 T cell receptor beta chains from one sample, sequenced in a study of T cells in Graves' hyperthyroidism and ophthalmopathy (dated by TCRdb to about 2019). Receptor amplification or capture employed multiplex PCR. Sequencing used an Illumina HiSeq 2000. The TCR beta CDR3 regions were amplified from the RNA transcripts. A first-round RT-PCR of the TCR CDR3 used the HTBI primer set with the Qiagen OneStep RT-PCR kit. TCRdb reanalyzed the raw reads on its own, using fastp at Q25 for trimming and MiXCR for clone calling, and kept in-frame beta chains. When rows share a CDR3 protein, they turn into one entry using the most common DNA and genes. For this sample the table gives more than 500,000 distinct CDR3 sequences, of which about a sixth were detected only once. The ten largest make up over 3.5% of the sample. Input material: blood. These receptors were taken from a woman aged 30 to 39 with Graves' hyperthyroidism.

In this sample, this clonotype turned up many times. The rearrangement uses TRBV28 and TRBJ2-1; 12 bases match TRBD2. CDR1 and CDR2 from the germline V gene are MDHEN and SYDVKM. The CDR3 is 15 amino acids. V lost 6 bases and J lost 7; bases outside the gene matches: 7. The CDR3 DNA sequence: TGTGCCAGCAGCCCCGGGACTAGCGGGTGGAATGAGCAGTTCTTC. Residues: CASSPGTSGWNEQFF.

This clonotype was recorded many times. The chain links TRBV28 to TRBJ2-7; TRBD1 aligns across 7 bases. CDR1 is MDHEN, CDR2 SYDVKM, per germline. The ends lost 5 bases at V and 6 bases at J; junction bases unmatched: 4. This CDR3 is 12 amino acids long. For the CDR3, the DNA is TGTGCCAGCAGTCCGGGGACAGCCGAGCAGTACTTC. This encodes CASSPGTAEQYF.

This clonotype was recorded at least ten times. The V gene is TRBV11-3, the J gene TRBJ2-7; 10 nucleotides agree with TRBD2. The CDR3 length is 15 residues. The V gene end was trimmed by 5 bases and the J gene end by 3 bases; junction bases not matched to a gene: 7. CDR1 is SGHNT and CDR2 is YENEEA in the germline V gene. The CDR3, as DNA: TGTGCCAGCAGCCGCGCTAGCGGGAGATTCTACGAGCAGTACTTC. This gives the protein CASSRASGRFYEQYF.

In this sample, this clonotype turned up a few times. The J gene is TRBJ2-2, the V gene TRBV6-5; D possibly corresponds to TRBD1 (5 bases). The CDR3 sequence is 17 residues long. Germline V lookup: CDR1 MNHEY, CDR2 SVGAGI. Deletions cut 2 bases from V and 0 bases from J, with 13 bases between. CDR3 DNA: TGTGCCAGCAGTTACGTTCTTGGGGCCGCGAACACCGGGGAGCTGTTTTTT. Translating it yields CASSYVLGAANTGELFF.

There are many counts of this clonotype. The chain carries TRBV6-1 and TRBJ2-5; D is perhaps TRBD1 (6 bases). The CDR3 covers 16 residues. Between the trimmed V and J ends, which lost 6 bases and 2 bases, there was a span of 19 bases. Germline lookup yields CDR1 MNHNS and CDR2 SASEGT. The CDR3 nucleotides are TGTGCCAGCAGCAACATACAGGGATTCAATCAAGAGACCCAGTACTTC. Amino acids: CASSNIQGFNQETQYF.

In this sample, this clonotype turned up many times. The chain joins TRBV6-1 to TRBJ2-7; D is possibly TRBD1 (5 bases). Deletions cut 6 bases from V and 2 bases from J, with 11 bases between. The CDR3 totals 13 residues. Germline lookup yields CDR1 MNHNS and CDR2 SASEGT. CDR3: CASSILGAYEQYF. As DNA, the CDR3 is TGTGCCAGCAGCATTCTAGGGGCCTACGAGCAGTACTTC.

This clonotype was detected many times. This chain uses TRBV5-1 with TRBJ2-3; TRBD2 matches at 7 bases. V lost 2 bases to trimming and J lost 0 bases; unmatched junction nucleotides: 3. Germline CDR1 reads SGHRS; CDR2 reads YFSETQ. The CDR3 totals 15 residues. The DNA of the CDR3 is TGCGCCAGCAGCTTACTAGCGACGAGCACAGATACGCAGTATTTT. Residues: CASSLLATSTDTQYF.